Following are 12 T cell receptor beta chains from one sample sequenced in a study of OX40 agonist ivuxolimab in advanced cancers. Method: immunoSEQ multiplex PCR; TCRdb's copy keeps in-frame clones and lacks some. The repertoire includes tens of thousands of clones, about nine tenths of them detected once, and around 0.76% sits in the top ten. The material sequenced was CD4+ or CD8+ T cells sorted from blood, taken in a trial of the OX40 agonist ivuxolimab. These receptor sequences come from an adult with an advanced solid tumor such as melanoma, head and neck, liver or kidney cancer.

This clone was seen a single time. This chain links TRBV9 with TRBJ2-7; D assignment may be TRBD1 or TRBD2 (5 bases each). V dropped 2 bases and J dropped 2 bases, with 14 bases sitting between them. This CDR3 is built from 15 residues. Germline-derived CDR1 and CDR2 are SGDLS and YYNGEE. As DNA, the CDR3 is TGTGCCAGCAGCGTTGCCGACGGGACCACCTACGAGCAGTACTTC. It encodes CASSVADGTTYEQYF.

The chain employs TRBV29-1 and TRBJ2-3; 12 bases map to TRBD2. Unmatched junction bases numbered 11, after V lost 6 bases and J lost 4 bases. The CDR3 consists of 16 residues. Germline V lookup: CDR1 SQVTM, CDR2 ANQGSEA. The CDR3 spells CSVARLAGETPDTQYF. The CDR3 DNA follows: TGCAGCGTCGCCCGACTAGCGGGAGAAACCCCAGATACGCAGTATTTT.

This clone came up once. The CDR3 DNA is TGTGCCAGTGGACCGAGGGGCATAACCTACAATGAGCAGTTCTTC. It translates to CASGPRGITYNEQFF. The chain combines TRBV19 with TRBJ2-1; D may be TRBD1 or TRBD2 (5 bases each). V was shortened by 8 bases and J by 2 bases, with 16 bases between the two germline ends. Per the germline V gene, CDR1 is LNHDA and CDR2 is SQIVND (reference sequence). The CDR3 totals 15 residues.

The chain recombines TRBV7-2 with TRBJ2-7; the D gene could be TRBD1 or TRBD2 (6 bases each). V was clipped by 7 bases and J by 7 bases, with 23 bases between them. This CDR3 contains 15 residues. In germline, CDR1 is SGHTA, CDR2 FQGNSA. The CDR3 protein is CASTLGRGGGREQYF. CDR3 DNA sequence: TGTGCCAGCACCCTCGGGCGCGGAGGGGGTCGGGAGCAGTACTTC. Filled out from reference TRBV7-2 and TRBJ2-7, the complete variable domain reads GAGVSQSPSNKVTEKGKDVELRCDPISGHTALYWYRQSLGQGLEFLIYFQGNSAPDKSGLPSDRFSAERTGGSVSTLTIQRTQQEDSAVYLCASTLGRGGGREQYFGPGTRLTVT.

This clone was seen just once. This rearrangement joins TRBV11-2 to TRBJ2-7, with TRBD1 matching over 7 bases. CDR3 length: 13 residues. V shed 3 bases, J shed 4 bases, and the junction held 3 bases outside the gene matches. In germline, CDR1 is SGHAT, CDR2 FQNNGV. CDR3: CASSFDREYEQYF. The CDR3 DNA sequence: TGTGCCAGCAGCTTCGACAGGGAATACGAGCAGTACTTC.

The genes are TRBV2 and TRBJ2-5; TRBD1 might be the D (6 bases). This CDR3 has 14 amino acids. The V end was cut by 8 bases, the J end by 0 bases, with 13 bases between. Germline V lookup: CDR1 SNHLY, CDR2 FYNNEI. CDR3 bases: TGTGCCAGCGGGGGCGGAAGGTACCAAGAGACCCAGTACTTC. It yields the protein CASGGGRYQETQYF. Supplemented by reference TRBV2 and TRBJ2-5, the full variable domain reads EPEVTQTPSHQVTQMGQEVILRCVPISNHLYFYWYRQILGQKVEFLVSFYNNEISEKSEIFDDQFSVERPDGSNFTLKIRSTKLEDSAMYFCASGGGRYQETQYFGPGTRLLVL.

The chain is built from TRBV30 and TRBJ1-4; D perhaps matches TRBD1 (6 bases). The CDR3 extends over 14 amino acids. Trimming pared 3 bases from V and 5 bases from J, leaving 13 bases between. Germline CDR1 GTSNPN, CDR2 SVGIG (reference sequence). CDR3 nucleotides: TGTGCCTGGAGCGCCCGGACAGTGAATGAAAAACTGTTTTTT. Translating it yields CAWSARTVNEKLFF.

V and J are TRBV5-6 and TRBJ2-7; no clear D gene. The germline CDR1 and CDR2 sequences are SGHDT and YYEEEE. This CDR3 region has 11 residues. Trimming cost V 6 bases and J 6 bases, with 10 bases left between them. The CDR3 is CASTLSGEQYF. In nucleotides, the CDR3 is TGTGCCAGCACCCTTTCCGGCGAGCAGTACTTC. Full variable domain (remainder filled in from reference TRBV5-6 and TRBJ2-7): DAGVTQSPTHLIKTRGQQVTLRCSPKSGHDTVSWYQQALGQGPQFIFQYYEEEERQRGNFPDRFSGHQFPNYSSELNVNALLLGDSALYLCASTLSGEQYFGPGTRLTVT.

The gene calls are TRBV7-2 and TRBJ2-1; D remains unclear. The length of the CDR3 is 14 residues. Trimming removed 5 bases from V and 5 bases from J, with 13 bases in between. From germline, CDR1 is SGHTA and CDR2 FQGNSA. In nucleotides, the CDR3 is TGTGCCAGCAGCACGCCGGCCCTCAACAATGAGCAGTTCTTC. The encoded protein is CASSTPALNNEQFF.

The V gene is TRBV9, the J gene TRBJ2-5; D gene unclear. Trimming removed 0 bases at V and 1 base at J, with 7 bases between. The CDR3 length is 14 residues. Looked up from germline, CDR1 is SGDLS and CDR2 is YYNGEE. The CDR3 here is CASSVGQSQETQYF. The CDR3 region has the DNA TGTGCCAGCAGCGTAGGGCAGAGCCAAGAGACCCAGTACTTC.

The genes are TRBV30 and TRBJ2-2, with 10 bases matching TRBD2. The germline V gene has CDR1 GTSNPN and CDR2 SVGIG (reference sequence). The CDR3 is 17 amino acids. Trimming cost V 1 base and J 5 bases; bases outside gene matches: 10. The CDR3 DNA sequence: TGTGCCTGGAGTGATTACACGGGGACTAGCGCAACCGGGGAGCTGTTTTTT. It specifies CAWSDYTGTSATGELFF.

The chain combines TRBV18 with TRBJ2-7; D gene uncertain. Germline V gives CDR1 KGHSH, CDR2 LQKENI. V was clipped by 1 base and J by 2 bases, with 9 bases between them. The CDR3 sequence is 14 residues long. The CDR3 loop reads CASSPRARTYEQYF. The CDR3 coding sequence is TGTGCCAGCTCACCACGGGCCAGAACCTACGAGCAGTACTTC.